One and the same sample provided the 8 T cell receptor beta chains below, sequenced in a study of shared clonotypes between healthy human individuals. The protocol was immunoSEQ multiplex PCR, while the TCRdb copy is restricted to in-frame clones and leaves out a portion. The table has about 2.3 million clones, 92% seen once. The sequencing sample was made of naive CD4+ T cells from PBMCs. The subset: CD45RA+ positively selected. The receptors here all came from a young man in good health. Some clones in this sample may be carry-over from other donors' samples.

As to this clone: Other DNA sequences within the sample encode an identical CDR3. The rearrangement uses TRBV18 and TRBJ2-3; 9 nucleotides line up with TRBD1. The CDR3 is 16 amino acids. Losses at the gene ends were 3 bases for V and 0 bases for J; bases not matched to a gene: 4. Per the germline V gene, CDR1 is KGHSH and CDR2 is LQKENI. The CDR3 region is CASSPGTGTSTDTQYF. CDR3 nucleotide sequence: TGTGCCAGCTCACCCGGGACAGGGACTAGCACAGATACGCAGTATTTT.

The chain has TRBV5-1 and TRBJ2-6; possibly TRBD1 for D (6 bases). Germline loops: CDR1 SGHRS, CDR2 YFSETQ. The CDR3 covers 15 residues. V was pared by 2 bases and J by 4 bases, with 10 bases between. CDR3 residues: CASSLYRAGANVLTF. CDR3 in DNA: TGCGCCAGCAGCTTATACAGGGCCGGGGCCAACGTCCTGACTTTC.

Worth noting for this clone: The sample has other DNA sequences that encode this CDR3 too. The chain employs TRBV5-1 and TRBJ2-1; no firm D call. The CDR3 extends over 15 amino acids. V lost 0 bases and J lost 0, with 7 bases in between. Looked up from germline, CDR1 is SGHRS and CDR2 is YFSETQ. As DNA, the CDR3 is TGCGCCAGCAGCTTGGTGGGCAGCTCCTACAATGAGCAGTTCTTC. Translating it yields CASSLVGSSYNEQFF.

CDR3 region: CASSSFTSGPYNEQFF. CDR3 nucleotide sequence: TGTGCCAGCAGCTCGTTCACTAGCGGCCCTTACAATGAGCAGTTCTTC. This rearrangement joins TRBV7-2 to TRBJ2-1; TRBD2 aligns across 8 bases. Germline trimming cut 4 bases from V and 4 bases from J; bases unmatched to any gene: 9. The CDR3 contains 16 residues. Germline-derived CDR1 and CDR2 are SGHTA and FQGNSA.

J is TRBJ2-7 and V is TRBV30; TRBD1 or TRBD2 may be the D gene (5 bases each). This CDR3 has 13 amino acids. V was trimmed by 0 bases and J by 7 bases, leaving 13 bases between them. Germline CDR1 is GTSNPN and CDR2 is SVGIG (reference sequence). CDR3 DNA sequence: TGTGCCTGGAGTGTTACCGGGACCCTAGAGCAGTACTTC. This gives the protein CAWSVTGTLEQYF.

The V call is TRBV11-2, the J call TRBJ2-7; 10 nucleotides align to TRBD2. CDR3 length: 15 residues. The J segment lost 0 bases and the V segment lost 4 bases, leaving 3 bases of the junction unmatched. Germline V gives CDR1 SGHAT, CDR2 FQNNGV. CDR3 coding DNA: TGTGCCAGCAGCTGGACTAGCGGCAACTCCTACGAGCAGTACTTC. It is translated as CASSWTSGNSYEQYF.

This rearrangement joins TRBV6-5 to TRBJ1-1; 7 nucleotides match TRBD1. With V trimmed by 6 bases and J by 1 base, 5 bases remained unmatched. Germline values: CDR1 MNHEY, CDR2 SVGAGI. The CDR3 has 14 amino acids. Here the CDR3 DNA reads TGTGCCAGCAGGGCGGGACAGCCGAACACTGAAGCTTTCTTT. Protein product: CASRAGQPNTEAFF.

The chain has TRBV5-6 and TRBJ2-1; D unresolved. Germline CDR1 SGHDT, CDR2 YYEEEE. The CDR3 loop spans 11 amino acids. V lost 6 bases and J lost 4, with 5 bases in between. CDR3 sequence: CASTLYNEQFF. For the CDR3, the DNA is TGTGCCAGCACCTTATACAATGAGCAGTTCTTC.